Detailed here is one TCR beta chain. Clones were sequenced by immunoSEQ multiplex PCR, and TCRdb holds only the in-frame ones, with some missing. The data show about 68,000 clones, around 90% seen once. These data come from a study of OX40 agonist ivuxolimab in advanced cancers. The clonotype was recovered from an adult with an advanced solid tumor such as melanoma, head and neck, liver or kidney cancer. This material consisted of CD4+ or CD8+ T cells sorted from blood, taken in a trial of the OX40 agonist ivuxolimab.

CDR3 DNA: TGTGCCATCAGTGTCAAGGTTGATGGTGAAGCTTTCTTT. Translated, it gives CAISVKVDGEAFF. The J gene is TRBJ1-1, the V gene TRBV10-3; no definite D call. The germline V gene encodes CDR1 ENHRY and CDR2 SYGVKD. V was clipped by 4 bases and J by 7 bases, with 13 bases between them. The CDR3 runs to 13 residues.